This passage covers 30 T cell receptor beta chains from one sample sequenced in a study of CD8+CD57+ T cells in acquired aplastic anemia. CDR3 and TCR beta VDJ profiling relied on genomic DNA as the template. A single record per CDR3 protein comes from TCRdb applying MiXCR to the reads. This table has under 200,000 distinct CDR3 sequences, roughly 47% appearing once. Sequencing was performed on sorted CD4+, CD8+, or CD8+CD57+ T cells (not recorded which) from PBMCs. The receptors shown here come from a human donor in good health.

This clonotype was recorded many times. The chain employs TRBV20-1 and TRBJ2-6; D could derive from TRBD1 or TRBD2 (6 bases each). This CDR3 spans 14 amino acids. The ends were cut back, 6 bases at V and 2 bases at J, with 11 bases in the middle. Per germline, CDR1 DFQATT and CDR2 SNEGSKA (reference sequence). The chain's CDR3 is CSARRGAGANVLTF. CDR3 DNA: TGCAGTGCGCGGAGGGGGGCTGGGGCCAACGTCCTGACTTTC.

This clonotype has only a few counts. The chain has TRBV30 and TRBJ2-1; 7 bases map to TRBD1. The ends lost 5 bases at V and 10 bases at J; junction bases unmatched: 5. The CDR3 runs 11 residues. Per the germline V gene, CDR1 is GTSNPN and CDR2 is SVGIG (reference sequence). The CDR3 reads CAWFDRDEQFF. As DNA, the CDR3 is TGTGCCTGGTTCGACAGGGACGAGCAGTTCTTC.

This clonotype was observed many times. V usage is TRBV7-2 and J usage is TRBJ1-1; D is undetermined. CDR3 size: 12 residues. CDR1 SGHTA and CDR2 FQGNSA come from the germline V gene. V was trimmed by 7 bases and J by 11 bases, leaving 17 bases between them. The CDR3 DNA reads TGTGCCAGCAACCCGTCAGGCGGGAGGGCTTTCTTT. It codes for CASNPSGGRAFF.

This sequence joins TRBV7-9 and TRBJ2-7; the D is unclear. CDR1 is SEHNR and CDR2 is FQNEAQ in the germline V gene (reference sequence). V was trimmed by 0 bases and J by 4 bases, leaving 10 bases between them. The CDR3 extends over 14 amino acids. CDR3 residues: CASSLAGAAYEQYF. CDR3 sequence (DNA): TGTGCCAGCAGCTTAGCGGGCGCAGCGTACGAGCAGTACTTC.

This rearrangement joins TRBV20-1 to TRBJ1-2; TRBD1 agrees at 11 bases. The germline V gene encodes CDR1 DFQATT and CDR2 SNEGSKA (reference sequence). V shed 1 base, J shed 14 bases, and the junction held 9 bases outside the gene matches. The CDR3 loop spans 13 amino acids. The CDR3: CSARAGQGAVHTF. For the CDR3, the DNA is TGCAGTGCTAGAGCTGGACAGGGGGCTGTGCATACCTTC.

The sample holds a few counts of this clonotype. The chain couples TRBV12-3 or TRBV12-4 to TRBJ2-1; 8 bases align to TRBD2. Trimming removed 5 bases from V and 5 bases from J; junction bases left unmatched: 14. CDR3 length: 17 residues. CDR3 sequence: CASSLGLDSSRHNEQFF. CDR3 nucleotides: TGTGCCAGCAGTCTGGGACTAGATTCTTCGCGGCACAATGAGCAGTTCTTC.

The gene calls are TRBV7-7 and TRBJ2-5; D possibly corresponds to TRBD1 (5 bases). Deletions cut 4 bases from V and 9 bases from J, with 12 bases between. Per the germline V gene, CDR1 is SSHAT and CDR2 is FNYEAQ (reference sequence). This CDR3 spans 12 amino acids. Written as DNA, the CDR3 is TGTGCCAGCAGCTCTTCCAGGGCCCCCCAGTACTTC. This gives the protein CASSSSRAPQYF.

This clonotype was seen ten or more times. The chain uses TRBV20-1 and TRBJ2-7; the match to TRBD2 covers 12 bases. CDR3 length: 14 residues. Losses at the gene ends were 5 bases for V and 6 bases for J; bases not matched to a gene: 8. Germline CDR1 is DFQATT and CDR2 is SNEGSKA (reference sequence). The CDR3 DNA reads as TGCAGTGCTGGGCGACTAGCGGGAGCCGGCGAGCAGTACTTC. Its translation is CSAGRLAGAGEQYF.

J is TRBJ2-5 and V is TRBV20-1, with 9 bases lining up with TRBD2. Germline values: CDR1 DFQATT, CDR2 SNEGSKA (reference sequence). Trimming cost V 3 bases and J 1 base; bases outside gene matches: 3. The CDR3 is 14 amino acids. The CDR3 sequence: CSASGTSSQETQYF. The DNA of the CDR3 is TGCAGTGCTAGTGGGACTAGCAGCCAAGAGACCCAGTACTTC.

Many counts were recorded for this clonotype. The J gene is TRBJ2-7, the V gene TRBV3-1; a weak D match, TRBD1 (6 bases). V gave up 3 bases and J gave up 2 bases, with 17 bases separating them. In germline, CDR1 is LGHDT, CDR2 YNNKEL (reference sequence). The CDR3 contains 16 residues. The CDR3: CASSQLWGRDTYEQYF. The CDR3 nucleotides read TGTGCCAGCAGCCAGCTTTGGGGACGGGACACCTACGAGCAGTACTTC.

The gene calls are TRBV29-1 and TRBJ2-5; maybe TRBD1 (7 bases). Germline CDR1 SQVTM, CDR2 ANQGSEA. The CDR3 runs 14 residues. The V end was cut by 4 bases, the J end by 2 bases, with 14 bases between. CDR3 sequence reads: CSVGGAGQQETQYF. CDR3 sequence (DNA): TGCAGCGTTGGAGGGGCGGGACAGCAAGAGACCCAGTACTTC.

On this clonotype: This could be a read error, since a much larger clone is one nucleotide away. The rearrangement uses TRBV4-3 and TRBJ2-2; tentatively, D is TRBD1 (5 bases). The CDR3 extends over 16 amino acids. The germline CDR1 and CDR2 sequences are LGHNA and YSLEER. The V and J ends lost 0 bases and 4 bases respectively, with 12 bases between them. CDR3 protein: CASSQDGRAVTGELFF. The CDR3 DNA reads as TGCGCCAGCAGCCAAGACGGCAGGGCAGTCACCGGGGAGCTGTTTTTT.

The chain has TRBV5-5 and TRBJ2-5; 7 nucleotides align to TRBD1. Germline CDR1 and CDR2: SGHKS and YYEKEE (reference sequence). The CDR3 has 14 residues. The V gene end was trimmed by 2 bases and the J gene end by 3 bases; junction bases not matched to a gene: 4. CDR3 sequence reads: CASSFGTAKETQYF. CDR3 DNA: TGTGCCAGCAGCTTCGGGACAGCGAAAGAGACCCAGTACTTC. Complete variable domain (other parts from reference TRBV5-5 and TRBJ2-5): DAGVTQSPTHLIKTRGQQVTLRCSPISGHKSVSWYQQVLGQGPQFIFQYYEKEERGRGNFPDRFSARQFPNYSSELNVNALLLGDSALYLCASSFGTAKETQYFGPGTRLLVL.

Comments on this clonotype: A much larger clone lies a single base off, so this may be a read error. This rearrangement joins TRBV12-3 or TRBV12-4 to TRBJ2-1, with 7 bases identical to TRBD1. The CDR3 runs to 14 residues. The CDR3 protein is CASSRTGIYDEQFF. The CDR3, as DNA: TGTGCCAGCAGCCGGACAGGTATCTACGATGAGCAGTTCTTC.

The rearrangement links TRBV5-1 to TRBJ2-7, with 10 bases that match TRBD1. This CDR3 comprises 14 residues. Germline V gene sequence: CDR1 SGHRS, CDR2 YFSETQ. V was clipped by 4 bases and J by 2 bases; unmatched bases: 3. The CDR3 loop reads CASSPGTGAYEQYF. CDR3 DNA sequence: TGCGCCAGCAGCCCCGGGACAGGGGCCTACGAGCAGTACTTC.

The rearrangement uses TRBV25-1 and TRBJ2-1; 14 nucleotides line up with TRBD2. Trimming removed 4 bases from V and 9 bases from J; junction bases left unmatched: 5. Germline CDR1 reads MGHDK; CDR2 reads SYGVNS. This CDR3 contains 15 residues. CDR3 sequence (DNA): TGTGCCAGCAGTGGGGGACTAGCGGGAGTAGGTGAGCAGTTCTTC. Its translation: CASSGGLAGVGEQFF.

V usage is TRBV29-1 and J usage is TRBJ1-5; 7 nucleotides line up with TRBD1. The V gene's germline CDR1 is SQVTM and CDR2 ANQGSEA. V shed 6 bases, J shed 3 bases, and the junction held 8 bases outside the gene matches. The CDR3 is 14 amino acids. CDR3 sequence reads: CSVGMGQFNQPQHF. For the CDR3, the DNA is TGCAGCGTGGGCATGGGACAGTTCAATCAGCCCCAGCATTTT.

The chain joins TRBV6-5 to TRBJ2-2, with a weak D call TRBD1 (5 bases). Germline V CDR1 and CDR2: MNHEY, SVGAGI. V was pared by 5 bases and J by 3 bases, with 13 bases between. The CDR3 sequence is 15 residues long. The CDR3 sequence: CASSHEAGYTGELFF. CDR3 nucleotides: TGTGCCAGCAGTCACGAAGCAGGGTACACCGGGGAGCTGTTTTTT.

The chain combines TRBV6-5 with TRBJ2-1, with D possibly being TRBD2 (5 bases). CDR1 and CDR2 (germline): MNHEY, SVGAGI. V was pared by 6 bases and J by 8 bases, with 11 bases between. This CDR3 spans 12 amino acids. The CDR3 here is CASSPLGDEQFF. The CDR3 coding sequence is TGTGCCAGCAGCCCCTTGGGAGATGAGCAGTTCTTC.

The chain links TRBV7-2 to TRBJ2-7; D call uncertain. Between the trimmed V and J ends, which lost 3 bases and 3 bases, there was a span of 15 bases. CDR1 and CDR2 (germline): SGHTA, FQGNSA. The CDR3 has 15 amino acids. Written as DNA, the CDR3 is TGTGCCAGCAGCTTCGCGTACCAGCCGCACTACGAGCAGTACTTC. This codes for CASSFAYQPHYEQYF. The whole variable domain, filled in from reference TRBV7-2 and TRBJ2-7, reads GAGVSQSPSNKVTEKGKDVELRCDPISGHTALYWYRQSLGQGLEFLIYFQGNSAPDKSGLPSDRFSAERTGGSVSTLTIQRTQQEDSAVYLCASSFAYQPHYEQYFGPGTRLTVT.

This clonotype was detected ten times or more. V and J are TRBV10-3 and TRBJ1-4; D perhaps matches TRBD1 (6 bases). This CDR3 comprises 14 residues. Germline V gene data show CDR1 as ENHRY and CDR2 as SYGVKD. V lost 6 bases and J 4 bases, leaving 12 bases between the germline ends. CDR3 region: CAIRKQGSNEKLFF. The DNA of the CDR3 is TGTGCCATCAGAAAACAGGGTAGTAATGAAAAACTGTTTTTT.

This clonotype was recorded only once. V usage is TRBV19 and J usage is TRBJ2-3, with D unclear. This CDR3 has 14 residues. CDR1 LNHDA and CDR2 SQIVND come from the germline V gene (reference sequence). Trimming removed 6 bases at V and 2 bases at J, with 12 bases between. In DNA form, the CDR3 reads TGTGCCAGTAGCGGTCCCGCCGACACAGATACGCAGTATTTT. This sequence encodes CASSGPADTDTQYF.

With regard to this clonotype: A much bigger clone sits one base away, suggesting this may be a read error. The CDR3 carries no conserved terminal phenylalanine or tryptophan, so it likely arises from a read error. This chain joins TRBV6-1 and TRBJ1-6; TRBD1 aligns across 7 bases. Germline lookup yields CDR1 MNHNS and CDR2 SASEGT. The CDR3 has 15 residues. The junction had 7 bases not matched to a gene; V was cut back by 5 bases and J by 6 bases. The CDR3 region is CASSRAQGFNSPLHL. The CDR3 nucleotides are TGTGCCAGCAGTCGGGCACAGGGGTTTAATTCACCCCTCCACCTT.

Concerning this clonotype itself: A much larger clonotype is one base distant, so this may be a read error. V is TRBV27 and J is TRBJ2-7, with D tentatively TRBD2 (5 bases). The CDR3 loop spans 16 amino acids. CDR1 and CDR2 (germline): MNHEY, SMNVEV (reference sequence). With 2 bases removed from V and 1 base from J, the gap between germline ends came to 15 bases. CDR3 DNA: TGTGCCAGCAGTTTAGGTCGCCGGGGTCCTTCCTACGAGCAGTACTTC. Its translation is CASSLGRRGPSYEQYF.

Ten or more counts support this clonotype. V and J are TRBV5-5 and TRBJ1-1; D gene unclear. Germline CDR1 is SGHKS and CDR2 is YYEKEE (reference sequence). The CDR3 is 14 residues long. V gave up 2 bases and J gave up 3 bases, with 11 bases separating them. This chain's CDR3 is CASSFPGWDTEAFF. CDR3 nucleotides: TGTGCCAGCAGCTTCCCAGGATGGGACACTGAAGCTTTCTTT. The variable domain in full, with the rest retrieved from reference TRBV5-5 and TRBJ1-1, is DAGVTQSPTHLIKTRGQQVTLRCSPISGHKSVSWYQQVLGQGPQFIFQYYEKEERGRGNFPDRFSARQFPNYSSELNVNALLLGDSALYLCASSFPGWDTEAFFGQGTRLTVV.

The CDR3 protein is CASSIGQGNTF. CDR3 in DNA: TGTGCCAGTAGTATCGGACAGGGAAACACCTTC. The rearrangement uses TRBV19 and TRBJ1-2; 8 nucleotides align to TRBD1. CDR1 and CDR2 (germline): LNHDA, SQIVND (reference sequence). There are 11 residues in the CDR3. V gave up 3 bases and J gave up 12 bases; unmatched junction bases: 3.

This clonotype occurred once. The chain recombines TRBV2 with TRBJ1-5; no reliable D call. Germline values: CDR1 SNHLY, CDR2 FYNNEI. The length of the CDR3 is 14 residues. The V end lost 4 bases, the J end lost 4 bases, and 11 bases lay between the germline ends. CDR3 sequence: CASSGPWGNQPQHF. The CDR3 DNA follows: TGTGCCAGCAGTGGGCCCTGGGGTAATCAGCCCCAGCATTTT.

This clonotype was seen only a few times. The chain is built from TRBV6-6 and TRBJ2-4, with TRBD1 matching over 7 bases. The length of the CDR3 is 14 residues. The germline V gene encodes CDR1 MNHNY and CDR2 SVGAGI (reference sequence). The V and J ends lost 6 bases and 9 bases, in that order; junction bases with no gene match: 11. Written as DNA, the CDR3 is TGTGCCAGCAGCTTGCCGACAGGGATCGGCATTCAGTACTTC. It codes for CASSLPTGIGIQYF.

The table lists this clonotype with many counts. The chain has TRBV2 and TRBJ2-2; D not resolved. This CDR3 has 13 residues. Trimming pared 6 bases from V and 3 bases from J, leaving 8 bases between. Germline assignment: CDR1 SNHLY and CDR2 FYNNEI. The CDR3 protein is CASSAEHTGELFF. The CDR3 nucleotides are TGTGCCAGCAGCGCCGAGCACACCGGGGAGCTGTTTTTT.

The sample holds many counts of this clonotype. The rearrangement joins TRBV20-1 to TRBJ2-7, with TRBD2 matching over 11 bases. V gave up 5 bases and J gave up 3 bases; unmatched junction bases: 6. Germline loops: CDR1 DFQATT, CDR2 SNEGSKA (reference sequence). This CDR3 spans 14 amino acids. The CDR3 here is CSALSGGAGYEQYF. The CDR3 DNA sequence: TGCAGTGCTCTTAGCGGGGGGGCCGGCTACGAGCAGTACTTC.